This T cell receptor beta chain originates from a study of a mutant IDH1 vaccine in newly diagnosed glioma. About the research overall: Vaccination followed radiotherapy alone by 4-6 weeks, or accompanied temozolomide cycles.

Comment on this clone: The target antigen is unknown.

Time point reported: week 5, during vaccination. With topical imiquimod, each dose of the vaccine consisted of 300 ug of mutant IDH1 20-mer peptide. The data were produced by immunoSEQ multiplex PCR, yet TCRdb's version contains in-frame clones alone and is incomplete. This sample yields around 38,000 clones, of which around 85% are seen a single time; 24% belongs to the top ten. The TCR comes from a young man with glioma. Sequencing used PBMCs, obtained from a glioma patient whose treatment included an IDH1 peptide vaccine.

The CDR3 loop reads CASSLDGTSKEQYF. CDR3 nucleotides: TGTGCCAGCAGCTTAGACGGGACTAGCAAGGAGCAGTACTTC. This chain uses TRBV13 with TRBJ2-7, with TRBD2 identical over 9 bases. The germline V gene has CDR1 PRHDT and CDR2 FYEKMQ (reference sequence). The V gene end was trimmed by 1 base and the J gene end by 7 bases; junction bases not matched to a gene: 5. This CDR3 spans 14 amino acids.